The entry below gives a single T cell receptor (beta chain) sequence along with its context. The sample is drawn from a study of T cells after somatic rescue of genetic block. Generated by immunoSEQ multiplex PCR, the TCRdb table keeps only in-frame clones and is missing some. The table records approximately 70,000 clones, approximately 91% of them present only once. The CDR3 length is 12 residues. The germline CDR1 and CDR2 sequences are SGHTA and FQGNSA. Trimming removed 5 bases at V and 2 bases at J, with 7 bases between. The sequence was collected from a man in his thirties or forties. The sample consisted of peripheral blood mononuclear cells (PBMCs). The chain is built from TRBV7-2 and TRBJ2-7; D remains unclear. CDR3 region: CASSGRTYEQYF. CDR3 DNA: TGTGCCAGCAGCGGACGGACCTACGAGCAGTACTTC.